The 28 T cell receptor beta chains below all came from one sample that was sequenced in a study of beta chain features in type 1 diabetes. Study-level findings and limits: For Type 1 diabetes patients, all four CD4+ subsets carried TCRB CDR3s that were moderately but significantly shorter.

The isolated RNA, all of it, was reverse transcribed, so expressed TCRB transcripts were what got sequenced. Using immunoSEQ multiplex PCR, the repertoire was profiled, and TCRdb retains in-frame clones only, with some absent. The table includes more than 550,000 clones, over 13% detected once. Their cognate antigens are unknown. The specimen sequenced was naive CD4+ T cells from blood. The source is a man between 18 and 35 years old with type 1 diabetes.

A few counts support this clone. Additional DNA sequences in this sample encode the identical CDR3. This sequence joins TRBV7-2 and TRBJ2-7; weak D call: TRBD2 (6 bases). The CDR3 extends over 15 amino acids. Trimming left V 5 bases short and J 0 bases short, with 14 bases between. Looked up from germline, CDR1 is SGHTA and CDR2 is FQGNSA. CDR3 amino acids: CASSLRQGGSYEQYF. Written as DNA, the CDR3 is TGTGCCAGCAGCCTCCGCCAGGGAGGCTCCTACGAGCAGTACTTC. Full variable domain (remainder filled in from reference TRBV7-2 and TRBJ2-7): GAGVSQSPSNKVTEKGKDVELRCDPISGHTALYWYRQSLGQGLEFLIYFQGNSAPDKSGLPSDRFSAERTGGSVSTLTIQRTQQEDSAVYLCASSLRQGGSYEQYFGPGTRLTVT.

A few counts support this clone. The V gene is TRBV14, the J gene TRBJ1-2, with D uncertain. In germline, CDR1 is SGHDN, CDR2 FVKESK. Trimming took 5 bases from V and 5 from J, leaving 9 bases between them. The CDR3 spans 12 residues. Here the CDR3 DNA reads TGTGCCAGCAGCGAAAGCCAATATGGCTACACCTTC. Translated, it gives CASSESQYGYTF.

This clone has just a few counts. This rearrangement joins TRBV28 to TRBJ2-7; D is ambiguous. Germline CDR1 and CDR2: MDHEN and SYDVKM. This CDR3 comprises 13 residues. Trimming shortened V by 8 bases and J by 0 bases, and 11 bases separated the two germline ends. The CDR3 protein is CASLAPSSYEQYF. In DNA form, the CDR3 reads TGTGCCAGCTTAGCCCCTAGCTCCTACGAGCAGTACTTC.

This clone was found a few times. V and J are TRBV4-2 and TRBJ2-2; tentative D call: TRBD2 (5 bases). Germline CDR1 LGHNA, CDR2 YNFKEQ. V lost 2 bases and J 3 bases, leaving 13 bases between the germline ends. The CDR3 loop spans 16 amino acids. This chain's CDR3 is CASSQIGVSDTGELFF. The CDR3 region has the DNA TGTGCCAGCAGCCAAATCGGGGTGTCTGACACCGGGGAGCTGTTTTTT.

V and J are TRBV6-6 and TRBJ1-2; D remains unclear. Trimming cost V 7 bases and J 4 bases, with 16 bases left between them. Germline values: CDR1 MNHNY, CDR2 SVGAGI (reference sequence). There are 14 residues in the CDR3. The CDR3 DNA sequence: TGTGCCAGCACCGAACCGGTAGGGATCTATGGCTACACCTTC. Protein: CASTEPVGIYGYTF.

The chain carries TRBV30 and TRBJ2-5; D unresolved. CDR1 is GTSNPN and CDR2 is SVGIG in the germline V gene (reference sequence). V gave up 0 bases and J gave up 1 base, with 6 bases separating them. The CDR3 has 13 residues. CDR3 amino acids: CAWSVNPQETQYF. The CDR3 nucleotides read TGTGCCTGGAGTGTCAACCCCCAAGAGACCCAGTACTTC.

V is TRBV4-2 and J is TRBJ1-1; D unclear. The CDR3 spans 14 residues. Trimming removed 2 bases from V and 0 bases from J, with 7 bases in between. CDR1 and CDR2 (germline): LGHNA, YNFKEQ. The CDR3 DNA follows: TGTGCCAGCAGCCAACTAGCCATGAACACTGAAGCTTTCTTT. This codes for CASSQLAMNTEAFF.

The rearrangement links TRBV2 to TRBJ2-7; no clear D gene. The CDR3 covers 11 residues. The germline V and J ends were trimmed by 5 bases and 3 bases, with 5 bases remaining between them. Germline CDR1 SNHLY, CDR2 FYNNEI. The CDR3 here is CASSTNYEQYF. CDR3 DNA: TGTGCCAGCAGTACCAACTACGAGCAGTACTTC.

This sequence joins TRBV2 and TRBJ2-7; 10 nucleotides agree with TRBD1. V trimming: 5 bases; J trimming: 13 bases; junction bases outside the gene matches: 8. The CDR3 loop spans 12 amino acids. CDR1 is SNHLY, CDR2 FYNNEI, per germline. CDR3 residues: CASSPGGQGGYF. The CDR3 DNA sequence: TGTGCCAGCAGTCCCGGCGGACAGGGGGGTTACTTC.

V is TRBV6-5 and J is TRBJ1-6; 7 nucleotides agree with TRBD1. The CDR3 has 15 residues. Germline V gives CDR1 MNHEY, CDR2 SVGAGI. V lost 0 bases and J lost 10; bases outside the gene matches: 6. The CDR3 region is CASSYSWTGESPLHF. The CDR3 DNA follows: TGTGCCAGCAGTTACTCCTGGACAGGTGAATCACCCCTCCACTTT.

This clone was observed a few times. The CDR3 DNA follows: TGTGCCAGCAGCACCGACCCAGGGGTGTACGAGCAGTACTTC. It yields the protein CASSTDPGVYEQYF. The chain employs TRBV7-6 and TRBJ2-7, with D maybe TRBD1 (6 bases). The germline V and J ends were trimmed by 5 bases and 4 bases, with 15 bases remaining between them. The germline V gene encodes CDR1 SGHVS and CDR2 FNYEAQ. The CDR3 spans 14 residues.

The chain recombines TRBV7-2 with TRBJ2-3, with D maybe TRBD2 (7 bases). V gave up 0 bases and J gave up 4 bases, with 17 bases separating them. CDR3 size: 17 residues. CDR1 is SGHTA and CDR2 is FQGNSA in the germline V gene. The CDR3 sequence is CASSLAPMGGLPDTQYF. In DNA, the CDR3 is TGTGCCAGCAGCTTAGCGCCCATGGGGGGGCTCCCAGATACGCAGTATTTT.

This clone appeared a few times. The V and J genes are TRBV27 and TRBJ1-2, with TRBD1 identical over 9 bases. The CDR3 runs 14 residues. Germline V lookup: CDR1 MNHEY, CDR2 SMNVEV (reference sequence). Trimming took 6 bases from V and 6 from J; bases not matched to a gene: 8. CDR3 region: CASSTAGQGHGYTF. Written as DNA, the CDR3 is TGTGCCAGCAGCACCGCGGGACAGGGACATGGCTACACCTTC.

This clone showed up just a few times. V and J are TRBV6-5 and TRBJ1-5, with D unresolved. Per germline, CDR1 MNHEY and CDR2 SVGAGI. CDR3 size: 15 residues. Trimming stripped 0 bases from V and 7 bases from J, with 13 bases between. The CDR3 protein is CASSYSIVSKQPQHF. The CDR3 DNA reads TGTGCCAGCAGTTACTCGATCGTGTCCAAACAGCCCCAGCATTTT.

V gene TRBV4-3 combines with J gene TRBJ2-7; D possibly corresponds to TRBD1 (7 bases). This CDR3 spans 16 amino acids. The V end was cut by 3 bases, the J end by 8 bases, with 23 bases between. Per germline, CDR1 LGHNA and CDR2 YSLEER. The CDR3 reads CASSQSGDREEGQQYF. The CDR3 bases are TGCGCCAGCAGCCAGTCCGGGGACAGAGAGGAGGGGCAGCAGTACTTC.

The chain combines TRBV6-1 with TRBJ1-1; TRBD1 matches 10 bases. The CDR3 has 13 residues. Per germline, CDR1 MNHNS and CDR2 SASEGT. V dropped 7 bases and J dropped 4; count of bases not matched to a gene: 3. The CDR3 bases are TGTGCCAGCAAATGGGACAGGGGCACTGAAGCTTTCTTT. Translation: CASKWDRGTEAFF.

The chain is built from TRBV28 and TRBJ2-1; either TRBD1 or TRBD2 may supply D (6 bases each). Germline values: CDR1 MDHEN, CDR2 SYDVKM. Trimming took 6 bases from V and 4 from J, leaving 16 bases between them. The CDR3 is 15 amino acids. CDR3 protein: CASSRPGALYNEQFF. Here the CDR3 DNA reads TGTGCCAGCAGCCGTCCGGGGGCGCTTTACAATGAGCAGTTCTTC.

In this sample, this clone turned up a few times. The CDR3 DNA reads as TGCAGTGGGGGCTATGGCTACACCTTC. This sequence encodes CSGGYGYTF. The V call is TRBV20-1, the J call TRBJ1-2; D remains ambiguous. The CDR3 is 9 amino acids. Germline V CDR1 and CDR2: DFQATT, SNEGSKA (reference sequence). V dropped 7 bases and J dropped 4 bases, with 4 bases sitting between them.

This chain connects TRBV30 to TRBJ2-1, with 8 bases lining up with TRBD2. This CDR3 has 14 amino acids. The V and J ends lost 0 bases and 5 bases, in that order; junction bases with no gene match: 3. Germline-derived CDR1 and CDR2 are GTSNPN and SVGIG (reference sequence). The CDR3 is CAWSVGTSHNEQFF. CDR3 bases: TGTGCCTGGAGTGTGGGGACTAGTCACAATGAGCAGTTCTTC.

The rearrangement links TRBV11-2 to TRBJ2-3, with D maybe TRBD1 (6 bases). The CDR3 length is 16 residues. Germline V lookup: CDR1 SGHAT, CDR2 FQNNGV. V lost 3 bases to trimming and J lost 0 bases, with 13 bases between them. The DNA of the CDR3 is TGTGCCAGCAGCTTCCGGCAGGGGCCTAGCACAGATACGCAGTATTTT. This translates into CASSFRQGPSTDTQYF.

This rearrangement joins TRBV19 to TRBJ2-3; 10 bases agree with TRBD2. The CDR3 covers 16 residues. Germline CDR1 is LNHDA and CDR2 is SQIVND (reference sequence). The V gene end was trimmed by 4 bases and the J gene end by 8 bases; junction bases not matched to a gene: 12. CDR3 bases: TGTGCCAGTAGTAGCACCGGGACTAGCGAGGAGGCTACGCAGTATTTT. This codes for CASSSTGTSEEATQYF.

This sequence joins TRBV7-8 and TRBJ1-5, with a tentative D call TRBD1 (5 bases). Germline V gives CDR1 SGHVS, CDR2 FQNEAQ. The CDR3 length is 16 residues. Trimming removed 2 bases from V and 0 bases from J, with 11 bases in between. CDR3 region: CASSLSSQGSNQPQHF. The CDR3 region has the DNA TGTGCCAGCAGCTTAAGTTCGCAGGGTAGCAATCAGCCCCAGCATTTT.

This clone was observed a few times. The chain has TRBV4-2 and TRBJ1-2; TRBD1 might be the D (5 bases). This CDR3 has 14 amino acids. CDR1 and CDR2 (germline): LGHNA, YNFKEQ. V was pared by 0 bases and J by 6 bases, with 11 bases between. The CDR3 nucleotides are TGTGCCAGCAGCCAAGATCTCCAGGGCGATGGCTACACCTTC. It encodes CASSQDLQGDGYTF.

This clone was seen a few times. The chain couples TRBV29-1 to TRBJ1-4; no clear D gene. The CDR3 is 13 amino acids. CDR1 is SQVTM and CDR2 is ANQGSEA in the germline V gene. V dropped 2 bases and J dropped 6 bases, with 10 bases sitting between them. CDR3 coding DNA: TGCAGCGTTGAACGGGGATCGGATGAAAAACTGTTTTTT. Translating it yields CSVERGSDEKLFF. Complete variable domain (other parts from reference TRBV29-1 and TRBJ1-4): SAVISQKPSRDICQRGTSLTIQCQVDSQVTMMFWYRQQPGQSLTLIATANQGSEATYESGFVIDKFPISRPNLTFSTLTVSNMSPEDSSIYLCSVERGSDEKLFFGSGTQLSVL.

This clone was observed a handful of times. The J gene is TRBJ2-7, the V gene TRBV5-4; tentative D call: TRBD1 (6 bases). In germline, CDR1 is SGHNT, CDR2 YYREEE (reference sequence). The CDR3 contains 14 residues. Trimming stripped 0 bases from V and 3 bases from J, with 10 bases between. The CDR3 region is CASSLEDSLYEQYF. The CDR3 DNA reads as TGTGCCAGCAGCTTGGAGGACAGTCTCTACGAGCAGTACTTC. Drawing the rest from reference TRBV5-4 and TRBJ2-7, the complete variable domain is ETGVTQSPTHLIKTRGQQVTLRCSSQSGHNTVSWYQQALGQGPQFIFQYYREEENGRGNFPPRFSGLQFPNYSSELNVNALELDDSALYLCASSLEDSLYEQYFGPGTRLTVT.

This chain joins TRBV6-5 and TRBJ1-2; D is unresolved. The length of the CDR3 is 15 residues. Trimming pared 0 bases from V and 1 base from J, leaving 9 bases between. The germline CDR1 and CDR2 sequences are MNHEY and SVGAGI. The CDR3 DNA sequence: TGTGCCAGCAGTTACTCGTCTGGGGATAACTATGGCTACACCTTC. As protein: CASSYSSGDNYGYTF.

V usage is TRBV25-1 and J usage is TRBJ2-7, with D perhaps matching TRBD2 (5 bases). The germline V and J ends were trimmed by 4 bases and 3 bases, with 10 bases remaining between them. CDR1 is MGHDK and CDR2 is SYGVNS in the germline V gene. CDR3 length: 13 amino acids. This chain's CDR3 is CASSVVAYYEQYF. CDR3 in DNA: TGTGCCAGCAGTGTGGTAGCGTACTACGAGCAGTACTTC.

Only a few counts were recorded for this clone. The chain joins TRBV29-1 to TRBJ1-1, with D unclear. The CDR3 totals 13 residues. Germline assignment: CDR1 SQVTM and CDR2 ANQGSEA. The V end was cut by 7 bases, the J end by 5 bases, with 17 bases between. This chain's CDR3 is CSARIGEGTEAFF. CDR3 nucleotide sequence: TGCAGCGCACGTATCGGGGAAGGTACTGAAGCTTTCTTT.